The next 4 T cell receptor beta chains were all read from a single sample in a study of cytomegalovirus exposure and HLA in healthy donors. With 60 Vbeta and 13 Jbeta primers, the PCR was carried out. Profiled with immunoSEQ multiplex PCR; TCRdb holds only in-frame clones, not every one. The sample yields roughly 84,000 clones, 60% to 85% seen once. The specimen sequenced was PBMCs. The receptor set was obtained from a male donor in good health and CMV-seropositive.

There are a few counts of this clone. The V call is TRBV19, the J call TRBJ1-4; TRBD1 aligns across 11 bases. This CDR3 region has 17 residues. With 9 bases clipped from V and 8 bases from J, the junction kept 17 bases outside the gene matches. From germline, CDR1 is LNHDA and CDR2 SQIVND (reference sequence). This CDR3 reads CARLSNGQGAFSEKLFF. CDR3 DNA sequence: TGTGCCAGATTAAGTAACGGACAGGGGGCATTTTCGGAAAAACTGTTTTTT.

This chain uses TRBV5-1 with TRBJ2-3; 8 bases agree with TRBD2. This CDR3 spans 13 amino acids. V dropped 4 bases and J dropped 4; count of bases not matched to a gene: 2. Germline CDR1 reads SGHRS; CDR2 reads YFSETQ. The CDR3 DNA reads as TGCGCCAGCAGCCGGGGGGGTTCAGATACGCAGTATTTT. Translation gives CASSRGGSDTQYF.

This clone has only a few counts. The genes are TRBV14 and TRBJ2-7, with TRBD2 matching 9 bases. Trimming removed 4 bases from V and 7 bases from J; junction bases left unmatched: 8. Germline loops: CDR1 SGHDN, CDR2 FVKESK. The CDR3 runs 14 residues. The chain's CDR3 is CASSPFGREGEQYF. Here the CDR3 DNA reads TGTGCCAGCAGCCCTTTCGGGCGGGAGGGGGAGCAGTACTTC. Full variable domain (remainder filled in from reference TRBV14 and TRBJ2-7): EAGVTQFPSHSVIEKGQTVTLRCDPISGHDNLYWYRRVMGKEIKFLLHFVKESKQDESGMPNNRFLAERTGGTYSTLKVQPAELEDSGVYFCASSPFGREGEQYFGPGTRLTVT.

The V gene is TRBV19, the J gene TRBJ2-1; D might be TRBD2 (6 bases). The CDR3 runs 15 residues. In germline, CDR1 is LNHDA, CDR2 SQIVND (reference sequence). Trimming cost V 1 base and J 7 bases, with 14 bases left between them. The CDR3 region is CASSIVTGVVNEQFF. In DNA form, the CDR3 reads TGTGCCAGTAGTATAGTAACGGGAGTAGTGAATGAGCAGTTCTTC.